This record looks at one T cell receptor beta chain sequence and its context. Germline-derived CDR1 and CDR2 are GTSNPN and SVGIG (reference sequence). The CDR3 extends over 13 amino acids. The data were obtained in a study of OX40 agonist ivuxolimab in advanced cancers. TCRdb's table, derived via immunoSEQ multiplex PCR, lists solely in-frame clones and lacks some. The profile shows about 86,000 clones, around 85% of them singletons. The material was CD4+ or CD8+ T cells sorted from blood, obtained in a trial of the OX40 agonist ivuxolimab. This sequence was found in an adult with an advanced solid tumor such as melanoma, head and neck, liver or kidney cancer. This chain joins TRBV30 and TRBJ1-1; a weak D match, TRBD1 (5 bases). The CDR3 bases are TGTGCTGCCAAAAGGGGAGTTTGGGCTGAAGCTTTCTTT. Protein sequence: CAAKRGVWAEAFF.